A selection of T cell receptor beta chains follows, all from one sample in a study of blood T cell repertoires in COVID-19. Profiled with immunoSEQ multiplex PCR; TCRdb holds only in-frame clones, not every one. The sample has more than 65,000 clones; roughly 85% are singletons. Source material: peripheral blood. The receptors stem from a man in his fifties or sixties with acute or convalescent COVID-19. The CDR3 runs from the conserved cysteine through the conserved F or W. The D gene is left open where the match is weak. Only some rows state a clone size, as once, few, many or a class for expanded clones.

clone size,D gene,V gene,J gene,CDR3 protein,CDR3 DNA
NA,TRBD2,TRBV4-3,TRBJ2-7,CASSYTGTSGEQYF,TGCGCCAGCAGCTACACCGGGACTAGCGGCGAGCAGTACTTC
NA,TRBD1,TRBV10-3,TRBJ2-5,CAISPRDRGGETQYF,TGTGCCATCAGTCCCCGGGACAGGGGGGGGGAGACCCAGTACTTC
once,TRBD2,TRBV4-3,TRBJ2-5,CASSQDVAGNQETQYF,TGCGCCAGCAGCCAAGATGTAGCGGGCAATCAAGAGACCCAGTACTTC
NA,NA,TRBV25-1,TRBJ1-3,CASSALSSGNTIYF,TGTGCCAGCAGTGCATTGAGCTCTGGAAACACCATATATTTT
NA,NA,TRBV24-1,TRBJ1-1,CATSSGGMNTEAFF,TGTGCCACCAGTTCGGGAGGGATGAACACTGAAGCTTTCTTT
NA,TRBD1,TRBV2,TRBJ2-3,CASTWTGWVSTDTQYF,TGTGCCAGCACCTGGACAGGGTGGGTAAGCACAGATACGCAGTATTTT
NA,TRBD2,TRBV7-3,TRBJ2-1,CASSQGLAGVNEQFF,TGTGCCAGCAGCCAGGGACTAGCGGGGGTCAATGAGCAGTTCTTC
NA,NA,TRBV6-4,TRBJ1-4,CASSEAQGANEKLFF,TGTGCCAGCAGTGAGGCGCAGGGCGCTAATGAAAAACTGTTTTTT
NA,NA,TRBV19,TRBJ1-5,CASSLASGSGGNQPQHF,TGTGCCAGTAGTCTCGCCTCCGGGAGCGGGGGCAATCAGCCCCAGCATTTT
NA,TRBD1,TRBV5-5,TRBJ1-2,CASSLGQGIVYGYTF,TGTGCCAGCAGCCTGGGACAGGGGATAGTCTATGGCTACACCTTC
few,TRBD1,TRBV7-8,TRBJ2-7,CASSLRTGQDKDEQYF,TGTGCCAGCAGCTTACGTACCGGACAGGATAAGGACGAGCAGTACTTC
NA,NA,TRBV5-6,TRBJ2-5,CASSLSRLSGTQYF,TGTGCCAGCAGCTTATCCAGGCTGTCCGGGACCCAGTACTTC
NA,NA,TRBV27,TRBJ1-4,CASSLPGDEKLFF,TGTGCCAGCAGTTTACCGGGGGATGAAAAACTGTTTTTT
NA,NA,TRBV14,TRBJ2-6,CASHISGANVLTF,TGTGCCAGCCACATCTCTGGGGCCAACGTCCTGACTTTC
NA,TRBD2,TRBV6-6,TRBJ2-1,CASRVPGGPGNEQFF,TGTGCCAGCAGGGTCCCGGGGGGGCCGGGGAATGAGCAGTTCTTC
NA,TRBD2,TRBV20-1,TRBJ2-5,CSASPGGYEGETQYF,TGCAGTGCTAGTCCCGGGGGGTACGAGGGTGAGACCCAGTACTTC
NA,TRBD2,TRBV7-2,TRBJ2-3,CASSLAGGRDTQYF,TGTGCCAGCAGCTTAGCGGGGGGGAGAGATACGCAGTATTTT
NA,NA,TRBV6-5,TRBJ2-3,CASSYSDKAPTQYF,TGTGCCAGCAGTTACTCGGACAAGGCACCTACGCAGTATTTT
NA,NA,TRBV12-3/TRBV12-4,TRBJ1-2,CASSKRDTYGYTF,TGTGCCAGCAGTAAACGGGACACCTATGGCTACACCTTC
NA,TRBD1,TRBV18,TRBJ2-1,CATLRDRGLNEQFF,TGTGCCACCCTCAGGGACAGGGGATTGAATGAGCAGTTCTTC
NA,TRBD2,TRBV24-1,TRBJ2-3,CATSDQRGSGADTQYF,TGTGCCACCAGTGACCAGCGGGGGAGTGGGGCAGATACGCAGTATTTT
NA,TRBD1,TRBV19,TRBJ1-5,CASTDRGEQPQHF,TGTGCCAGTACTGACAGGGGAGAACAGCCCCAGCATTTT
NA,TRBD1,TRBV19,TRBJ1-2,CASSQMGSPGQGAYGYTF,TGTGCCAGTAGTCAAATGGGTTCTCCGGGACAGGGGGCCTATGGCTACACCTTC
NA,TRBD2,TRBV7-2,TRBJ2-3,CASSFSAGGYTDTQYF,TGTGCCAGCAGCTTTTCGGCGGGGGGATACACAGATACGCAGTATTTT
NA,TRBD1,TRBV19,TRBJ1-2,CASRRDRGVNGYTF,TGTGCCAGTAGAAGGGACAGGGGGGTGAATGGCTACACCTTC
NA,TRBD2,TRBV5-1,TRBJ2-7,CASSPTSGASVEQYF,TGCGCCAGCAGCCCGACTAGCGGGGCCTCAGTAGAGCAGTACTTC
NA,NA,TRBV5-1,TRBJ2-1,CASSLTSSRDEQFF,TGCGCCAGCAGCTTGACTAGCTCCCGGGATGAGCAGTTCTTC
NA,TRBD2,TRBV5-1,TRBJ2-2,CASSPGGYGRNTGELFF,TGCGCCAGCTCACCGGGGGGATACGGGAGAAACACCGGGGAGCTGTTTTTT
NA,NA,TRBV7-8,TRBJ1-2,CASSLVGGRANYGYTF,TGTGCCAGCAGCTTGGTCGGCGGCAGGGCTAACTATGGCTACACCTTC
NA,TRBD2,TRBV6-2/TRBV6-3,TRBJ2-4,CASSRLAGGAKNIQYF,TGTGCCAGCAGTCGGCTAGCGGGGGGAGCCAAAAACATTCAGTACTTC
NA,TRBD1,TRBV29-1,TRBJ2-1,CSVVLGQGSDEQFF,TGCAGCGTTGTACTGGGACAGGGGTCGGATGAGCAGTTCTTC
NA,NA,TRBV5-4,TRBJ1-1,CASSLVGGRTEAFF,TGTGCCAGCAGCTTGGTCGGGGGGCGAACTGAAGCTTTCTTT
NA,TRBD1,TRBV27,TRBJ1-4,CASSFTGGPNEKLFF,TGTGCCAGCAGTTTCACAGGGGGCCCTAATGAAAAACTGTTTTTT
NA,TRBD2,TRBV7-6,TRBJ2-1,CASAGGVVWDEQFF,TGTGCCTCCGCGGGGGGGGTCGTCTGGGATGAGCAGTTCTTC
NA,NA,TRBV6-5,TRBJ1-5,CASSYSNSQPQHF,TGTGCCAGCAGTTACTCGAATAGTCAGCCCCAGCATTTT
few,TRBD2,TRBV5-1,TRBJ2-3,CASSLGIAGGRADTQYF,TGCGCCAGCAGCTTGGGTATAGCGGGGGGACGGGCAGATACGCAGTATTTT
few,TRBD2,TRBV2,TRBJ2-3,CASNGGVGTDTQYF,TGTGCCAGCAATGGGGGGGTGGGCACAGATACGCAGTATTTT
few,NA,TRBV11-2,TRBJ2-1,CASSLGSSYEQFF,TGTGCCAGCAGCTTAGGGTCCAGTTATGAGCAGTTCTTC
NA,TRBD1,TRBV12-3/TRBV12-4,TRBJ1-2,CASSYGTGDGYTF,TGTGCCAGCAGCTATGGGACAGGGGACGGCTACACCTTC
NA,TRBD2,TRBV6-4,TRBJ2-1,CASSGLAGSGEQFF,TGTGCCAGCAGCGGACTAGCGGGGTCCGGTGAGCAGTTCTTC
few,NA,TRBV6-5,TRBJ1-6,CASRAGEQNSPLHF,TGTGCCAGCAGGGCAGGGGAACAGAATTCACCCCTCCACTTT
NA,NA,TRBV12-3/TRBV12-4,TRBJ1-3,CASSPPGLYTIYF,TGTGCCAGCAGTCCCCCTGGGCTCTACACCATATATTTT
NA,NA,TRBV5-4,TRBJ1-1,CASSLAPLDRRVMNTEAFF,TGTGCCAGCAGCTTGGCCCCCCTTGACAGGCGGGTGATGAACACTGAAGCTTTCTTT
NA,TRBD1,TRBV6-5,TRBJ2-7,CASSSRTGSYEQYF,TGTGCCAGCAGTTCAAGGACAGGGTCATACGAGCAGTACTTC
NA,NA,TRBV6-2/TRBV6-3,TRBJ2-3,CASSPRQTSTDTQYF,TGTGCCAGCAGTCCCCGACAGACTAGCACAGATACGCAGTATTTT
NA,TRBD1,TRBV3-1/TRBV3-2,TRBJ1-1,CASSQGQGLNTEAFF,TGTGCCAGCAGCCAAGGACAGGGACTGAACACTGAAGCTTTCTTT
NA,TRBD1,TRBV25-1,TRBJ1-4,CASSRGGWGEKLFF,TGTGCCAGCTCCCGAGGGGGCTGGGGCGAAAAACTGTTTTTT
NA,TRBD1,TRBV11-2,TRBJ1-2,CASSPDRVYGYTF,TGTGCCAGCAGCCCAGACAGGGTCTATGGCTACACCTTC
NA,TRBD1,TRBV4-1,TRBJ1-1,CASSRLTGGTEAFF,TGCGCCAGCAGCCGCTTGACAGGGGGCACTGAAGCTTTCTTT
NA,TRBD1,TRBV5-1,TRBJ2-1,CASRTGGYNEQFF,TGCGCCAGCCGGACAGGGGGATACAATGAGCAGTTCTTC
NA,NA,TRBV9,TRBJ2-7,CASSRSSYEQYF,TGTGCCAGCAGCAGGAGCTCCTACGAGCAGTACTTC
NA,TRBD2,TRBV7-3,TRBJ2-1,CASTPSGGNEQFF,TGTGCCAGCACCCCTAGCGGGGGCAATGAGCAGTTCTTC
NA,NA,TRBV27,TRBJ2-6,CASSLSKGAGANVLTF,TGTGCCAGCAGTTTATCGAAAGGGGCCGGGGCCAACGTCCTGACTTTC
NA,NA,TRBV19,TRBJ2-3,CASSRTGTDTQYF,TGTGCCAGTAGCCGAACGGGCACAGATACGCAGTATTTT
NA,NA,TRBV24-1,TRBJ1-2,CATSDSSGNYGYTF,TGTGCCACCAGTGATTCTTCGGGTAACTATGGCTACACCTTC
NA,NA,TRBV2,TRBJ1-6,CASSPTPDSHSPLHF,TGTGCCAGCAGCCCGACCCCAGACAGCCATTCACCCCTCCACTTT
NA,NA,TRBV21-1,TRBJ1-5,CASSPSYVFSNQPQHF,TGTGCCAGCAGCCCCTCCTACGTTTTTAGCAATCAGCCCCAGCATTTT
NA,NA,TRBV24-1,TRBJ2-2,CATSDPFSDSYTGELFF,TGTGCCACCAGTGACCCCTTTAGTGACAGCTACACCGGGGAGCTGTTTTTT
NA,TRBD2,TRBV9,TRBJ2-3,CASSQEDSRGVSTDTQYF,TGTGCCAGCAGTCAAGAGGACTCCCGGGGGGTCAGCACAGATACGCAGTATTTT
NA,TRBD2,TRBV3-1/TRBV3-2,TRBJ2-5,CASSQAPVPGLAGAQETQYF,TGTGCCAGCAGCCAAGCCCCTGTCCCGGGACTAGCGGGGGCCCAAGAGACCCAGTACTTC